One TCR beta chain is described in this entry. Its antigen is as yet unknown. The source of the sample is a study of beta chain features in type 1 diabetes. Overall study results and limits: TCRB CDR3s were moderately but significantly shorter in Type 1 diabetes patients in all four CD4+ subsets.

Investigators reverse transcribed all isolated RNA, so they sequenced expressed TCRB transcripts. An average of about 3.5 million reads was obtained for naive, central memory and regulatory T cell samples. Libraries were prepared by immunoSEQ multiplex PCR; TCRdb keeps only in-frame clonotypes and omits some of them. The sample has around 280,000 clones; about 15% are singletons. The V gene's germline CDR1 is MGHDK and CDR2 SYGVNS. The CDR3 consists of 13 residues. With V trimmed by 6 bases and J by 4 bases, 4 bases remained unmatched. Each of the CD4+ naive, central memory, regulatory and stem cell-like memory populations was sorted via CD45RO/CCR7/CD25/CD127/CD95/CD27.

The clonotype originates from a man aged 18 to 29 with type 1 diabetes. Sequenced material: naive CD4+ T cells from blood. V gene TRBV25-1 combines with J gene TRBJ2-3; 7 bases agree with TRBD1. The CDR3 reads CASRKQGSDTQYF. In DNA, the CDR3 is TGTGCCAGCAGGAAACAGGGGTCAGATACGCAGTATTTT.